The 16 T cell receptor beta chains below were found in one sample sequenced in a study of blood T cell repertoires in COVID-19. Assay: immunoSEQ multiplex PCR; the TCRdb copy retains only in-frame clones and omits some. The sample consists of 170,000 or so clones, around 87% of them appearing once. The specimen was peripheral blood. The origin of the receptors is a woman aged 18-29 years who had recovered from COVID-19.

This chain connects TRBV29-1 to TRBJ2-1; TRBD1 aligns across 9 bases. The V gene end was trimmed by 7 bases and the J gene end by 10 bases; junction bases not matched to a gene: 11. CDR1 and CDR2 (germline): SQVTM, ANQGSEA. There are 13 residues in the CDR3. The CDR3 spells CSALGQGSFEQFF. Written as DNA, the CDR3 is TGCAGCGCCCTCGGACAGGGGTCCTTCGAGCAGTTCTTC.

The rearrangement links TRBV15 to TRBJ2-7; weak D call: TRBD1 (6 bases). The V end was cut by 1 base, the J end by 6 bases, with 7 bases between. The germline V gene encodes CDR1 LNHNV and CDR2 YYDKDF (reference sequence). The CDR3 runs 12 residues. CDR3 region: CATSRGGGEQYF. The CDR3 nucleotides read TGTGCCACCAGCAGAGGAGGGGGCGAGCAGTACTTC.

Remarks on this clone: The germline gene is not matched at one end of the junction; a read error may be the cause. V and J are TRBV7-7 and TRBJ2-2, with 9 nucleotides matching TRBD2. Germline V gives CDR1 SSHAT, CDR2 FNYEAQ (reference sequence). The CDR3 has 15 amino acids. The DNA of the CDR3 is TGTGCTAGCAGCTTTGCTAGCGGGATAACCGGGGAGCTGTTTTTT. This translates into CASSFASGITGELFF.

The V gene is TRBV6-5, the J gene TRBJ2-1; the D gene is possibly TRBD1 (6 bases). The ends were cut back, 6 bases at V and 8 bases at J, with 20 bases in the middle. CDR1 and CDR2 (germline): MNHEY, SVGAGI. CDR3 length: 15 residues. DNA of the CDR3: TGTGCCAGCAGAAAAACAGGGACCTCTGGCTATGAGCAGTTCTTC. As protein: CASRKTGTSGYEQFF.

V usage is TRBV7-3 and J usage is TRBJ2-7; tentative D call: TRBD1 (6 bases). Germline CDR1 is SGHTA and CDR2 is FQGTGA. The CDR3 is 11 amino acids. V was trimmed by 3 bases and J by 6 bases, leaving 6 bases between them. The CDR3, as DNA: TGTGCCAGCAGCTTGGGGGCCGAGCAGTACTTC. Translation: CASSLGAEQYF.

The chain combines TRBV27 with TRBJ2-5; TRBD2 agrees at 11 bases. This CDR3 region has 16 residues. CDR1 and CDR2 from the germline V gene are MNHEY and SMNVEV (reference sequence). V lost 3 bases to trimming and J lost 1 base; unmatched junction nucleotides: 4. CDR3 nucleotide sequence: TGTGCCAGCAGTTTTGTAGCGGGGGGGCCCCAAGAGACCCAGTACTTC. Translation: CASSFVAGGPQETQYF.

This chain joins TRBV12-3 or TRBV12-4 and TRBJ1-2, with 9 positions matching TRBD1. The CDR3 is 11 residues long. With 6 bases clipped from V and 8 bases from J, the junction kept 1 base outside the gene matches. CDR3 bases: TGTGCCAGCAGAGGGACAGGGGGCTACACCTTC. It yields the protein CASRGTGGYTF.

The chain joins TRBV27 to TRBJ1-6, with D possibly TRBD1 on 5 matching bases. V gave up 3 bases and J gave up 6 bases, with 12 bases separating them. Germline V CDR1 and CDR2: MNHEY, SMNVEV (reference sequence). The CDR3 consists of 15 residues. Here the CDR3 DNA reads TGTGCCAGCAGTTTGGCTGGGGCCTTTAATTCACCCCTCCACTTT. The encoded protein is CASSLAGAFNSPLHF.

This clone has a count of ten or more. At the DNA level, this CDR3 is encoded by other sequences in the same sample as well. The chain carries TRBV7-2 and TRBJ1-2; no reliable D call. Germline CDR1 SGHTA, CDR2 FQGNSA. The V end lost 6 bases, the J end lost 3 bases, and 5 bases lay between the germline ends. The CDR3 runs 11 residues. The CDR3 bases are TGTGCCAGCAGGAGGGACTATGGCTACACCTTC. The encoded protein is CASRRDYGYTF.

The chain uses TRBV29-1 and TRBJ2-1, with no clear D. The CDR3 length is 10 residues. Trimming pared 7 bases from V and 9 bases from J, leaving 10 bases between. Germline V gives CDR1 SQVTM, CDR2 ANQGSEA. The CDR3 nucleotides are TGCAGCGCTCCAACTGGTGAGCAGTTCTTC. It codes for CSAPTGEQFF.

The V call is TRBV6-2 or TRBV6-3, the J call TRBJ1-1; D remains unclear. The CDR3 loop spans 12 amino acids. From germline, CDR1 is MNHEY and CDR2 SVGEGT. The V and J ends lost 4 bases and 6 bases respectively, with 9 bases between them. For the CDR3, the DNA is TGTGCCAGCAGTTTATCGTTCGCTGAAGCTTTCTTT. Protein: CASSLSFAEAFF.

The chain recombines TRBV24-1 with TRBJ2-3; a possible D gene is TRBD1 (5 bases). Per the germline V gene, CDR1 is KGHDR and CDR2 is SFDVKD. Between the trimmed V and J ends, which lost 0 bases and 1 base, there was a span of 7 bases. This CDR3 is 15 amino acids long. CDR3 loop: CATSDLLGRTDTQYF. The CDR3 region has the DNA TGTGCCACCAGTGATTTGCTGGGGCGCACAGATACGCAGTATTTT.

V usage is TRBV12-3 or TRBV12-4 and J usage is TRBJ1-2; no reliable D call. Trimming pared 1 base from V and 12 bases from J, leaving 6 bases between. This CDR3 has 10 residues. Here the CDR3 DNA reads TGTGCCAGCAGTTTAGGGCCCCACACCTTC. This gives the protein CASSLGPHTF.

J is TRBJ1-1 and V is TRBV6-5, with 12 positions matching TRBD1. The J segment lost 11 bases and the V segment lost 7 bases, leaving 8 bases of the junction unmatched. Per germline, CDR1 MNHEY and CDR2 SVGAGI. The CDR3 runs 13 residues. In nucleotides, the CDR3 is TGTGCCAGCATGGCCCGGGACAGGGGGCATGCTTTCTTT. As protein: CASMARDRGHAFF.

V and J are TRBV5-1 and TRBJ1-1; 8 bases match TRBD1. There are 16 residues in the CDR3. The germline CDR1 and CDR2 sequences are SGHRS and YFSETQ. V shed 0 bases, J shed 4 bases, and the junction held 8 bases outside the gene matches. The CDR3: CASSLGPGQGATEAFF. The CDR3 nucleotides read TGCGCCAGCAGCTTGGGGCCGGGCCAGGGGGCCACTGAAGCTTTCTTT.

This sequence joins TRBV6-4 and TRBJ2-3; D remains unclear. With 2 bases removed from V and 1 base from J, the gap between germline ends came to 4 bases. The CDR3 consists of 13 residues. From germline, CDR1 is MRHNA and CDR2 SNTAGT. CDR3 DNA sequence: TGTGCCAGCAGTGACCGGGGCACAGATACGCAGTATTTT. Its translation is CASSDRGTDTQYF.